What follows is one T cell receptor beta chain and its context. This entry comes from a study of cytomegalovirus exposure and HLA in healthy donors. A multiplex PCR was run with 60 Vbeta primers and 13 Jbeta primers. Assay used: immunoSEQ multiplex PCR; TCRdb lists only in-frame clones, some missing. Its table lists roughly 39,000 clones. There are 15 residues in the CDR3. V lost 7 bases to trimming and J lost 6 bases; unmatched junction nucleotides: 8. Germline lookup yields CDR1 MNHEY and CDR2 SMNVEV (reference sequence). Sequencing input: PBMCs. V and J are TRBV27 and TRBJ2-1; the match to TRBD2 covers 11 bases. The receptor's source is a woman in her twenties or thirties in good health and CMV-seropositive. CDR3 region: CASKIQGLAVNEQFF. Written as DNA, the CDR3 is TGTGCCAGCAAAATACAGGGACTAGCGGTCAATGAGCAGTTCTTC.